Listed below are T cell receptor beta chains from one sample, sequenced in a study of T cell repertoires in cytomegalovirus infection. TCRdb fed the reads into MiXCR, producing one record per CDR3 protein. This repertoire shows about 320,000 distinct CDR3 sequences, 9.5% found once; its top ten account for 4.3%. Sequences were obtained from PBMCs. The receptors were gathered from a human donor in good health (CMV status not recorded). Some clones in this sample may be carry-over from other donors' samples. Both conserved end residues are part of each CDR3. The D gene is left open where the match is weak. For some rows the clone size is stated as once, few or many, or as a class when expanded; others skip it.

>-|TRBV7-3|TRBJ2-3|many
CASSLTPIGTDTQYF
TGTGCCAGCAGCTTAACTCCCATCGGTACAGATACGCAGTATTTT
>TRBD1|TRBV28|TRBJ2-7|-
CASTPGQNFREQYF
TGTGCCAGCACCCCGGGACAGAATTTTCGGGAGCAGTACTTC
>-|TRBV7-6|TRBJ1-1|many
CASSWKPDVGTEAFF
TGTGCCAGCAGCTGGAAGCCCGACGTGGGTACTGAAGCTTTCTTT
>-|TRBV6-1|TRBJ2-3|many
CASSTRTNTDTQYF
TGTGCCAGCAGTACTAGGACTAACACAGATACGCAGTATTTT
>-|TRBV7-6|TRBJ2-7|-
CASSPRDINYEQYF
TGTGCCAGCAGCCCCCGGGACATTAATTACGAGCAGTACTTC
>-|TRBV7-2|TRBJ2-1|many
CASSTRMYRGARNNEQFF
TGTGCCAGCAGCACAAGAATGTACCGAGGGGCAAGAAACAATGAGCAGTTCTTC
>TRBD1|TRBV5-4|TRBJ1-6|-
CASRGTGPGSPLHF
TGTGCCAGCAGGGGGACAGGGCCAGGTTCACCCCTCCACTTT
>-|TRBV14|TRBJ1-1|-
CASSPAGMNTAAFF
TGTGCCAGCAGCCCCGCGGGCATGAACACTGCAGCGTTCTTT
>-|TRBV19|TRBJ1-2|-
CASSLGLSRYGYTF
TGTGCCAGTAGTCTCGGACTGTCTCGCTATGGCTACACCTTC
>-|TRBV7-8|TRBJ2-1|many
CASSLAERRSSEQFF
TGTGCCAGCAGCTTAGCCGAGCGGAGGAGCAGTGAGCAGTTCTTC
>-|TRBV12-3/TRBV12-4|TRBJ1-3|-
CASSLGSDTIYF
TGTGCCAGCAGTTTAGGGTCGGACACCATATATTTT
>-|TRBV27|TRBJ2-2|-
CAARQWNTGELFF
TGTGCCGCCAGACAGTGGAACACCGGGGAGCTGTTTTTT
>TRBD1|TRBV7-2|TRBJ2-7|many
CASSGRDRGTYEQYF
TGTGCCAGCAGCGGCCGGGACAGGGGCACCTACGAGCAGTACTTC
>-|TRBV7-9|TRBJ2-7|-
CASSRYRDEQYF
TGTGCCAGCAGCCGCTACAGGGACGAGCAGTACTTC
>-|TRBV7-9|TRBJ2-5|many
CASSPGTSLLQETQYF
TGTGCCAGCAGCCCGGGGACCTCACTACTCCAAGAGACCCAGTACTTC
>TRBD1|TRBV15|TRBJ1-5|many
CATSEQGAFGGDQPQHF
TGTGCCACCAGCGAACAGGGGGCGTTTGGGGGCGATCAGCCCCAGCATTTT
>TRBD2|TRBV7-2|TRBJ2-3|many
CASTPGRGGVDTQYF
TGTGCCAGCACCCCAGGGCGGGGGGGCGTAGATACGCAGTATTTT
>-|TRBV6-6|TRBJ1-3|-
CASIREPVGNTIYF
TGTGCCAGCATCCGCGAGCCGGTCGGAAACACCATATATTTT
>-|TRBV7-2|TRBJ2-6|many
CASSPGQPGANVLTF
TGTGCCAGCAGCCCCGGACAGCCCGGGGCCAACGTCCTGACTTTC
>-|TRBV14|TRBJ2-1|few
CASSQYGGSYNEQFF
TGTGCCAGCAGCCAATACGGGGGTTCCTACAATGAGCAGTTCTTC
>-|TRBV11-2|TRBJ1-5|many
CASSLSYEQPQHF
TGTGCCAGCAGCTTATCGTATGAGCAGCCCCAGCATTTT
>-|TRBV7-2|TRBJ2-7|few
CASSQVAGLPSEQYF
TGTGCCAGCAGCCAGGTGGCGGGCCTCCCCTCCGAGCAGTACTTC
>-|TRBV6-5|TRBJ1-5|many
CASSYPQGSSNQPQHF
TGTGCCAGCAGTTACCCCCAGGGGTCTAGCAATCAGCCCCAGCATTTT
>-|TRBV7-8|TRBJ2-2|few
CASSLVQGTTGELFF
TGTGCCAGCAGCTTAGTTCAGGGGACCACCGGGGAGCTGTTTTTT
>TRBD2|TRBV11-2|TRBJ2-1|-
CASSSSGGPPYNEQFF
TGTGCCAGCAGCTCAAGCGGGGGACCCCCGTACAATGAGCAGTTCTTC
>TRBD2|TRBV19|TRBJ2-3|few
CASSIKKGGLAGTDTQYF
TGTGCCAGTAGTATAAAAAAGGGGGGACTAGCGGGGACAGATACGCAGTATTTT
>-|TRBV28|TRBJ1-1|few
CASIMRVPAEAFF
TGTGCCAGCATAATGAGAGTTCCGGCTGAAGCTTTCTTT
>-|TRBV7-2|TRBJ2-1|many
CASSYSIWQFF
TGTGCCAGCAGCTATAGTATTTGGCAGTTCTTC
>-|TRBV6-5|TRBJ2-7|few
CASGMSYEQYF
TGTGCCAGCGGAATGTCCTACGAGCAGTACTTC
>-|TRBV4-1|TRBJ2-7|-
CASSQERGGYEQYF
TGCGCCAGCAGCCAAGAGAGAGGGGGCTACGAGCAGTACTTC
>TRBD1|TRBV14|TRBJ2-7|-
CASSRDRGLRAYEQYF
TGTGCCAGCAGCCGGGACAGGGGGCTGCGGGCTTACGAGCAGTACTTC
>-|TRBV11-2|TRBJ2-7|many
CASSLVALGEQYF
TGTGCCAGCAGCTTAGTAGCACTAGGGGAGCAGTACTTC
>-|TRBV6-5|TRBJ1-1|many
CASSYSGGGTEAFF
TGTGCCAGCAGTTACTCTGGGGGTGGCACTGAAGCTTTCTTT
>TRBD1|TRBV7-8|TRBJ2-1|many
CASSQGTGVENEQFF
TGTGCCAGCAGCCAAGGGACAGGGGTTGAAAATGAGCAGTTCTTC
>-|TRBV7-9|TRBJ1-1|few
CASSLSESEAFF
TGTGCCAGCAGCTTATCAGAGTCTGAAGCTTTCTTT
>-|TRBV28|TRBJ1-2|-
CASSWDGYGYTF
TGTGCCAGCAGCTGGGACGGCTATGGCTACACCTTC
>-|TRBV5-6|TRBJ2-1|-
CASSTALNNEQFF
TGTGCCAGCAGCACGGCGCTCAACAATGAGCAGTTCTTC
>-|TRBV20-1|TRBJ1-6|few
CSARDSKATGNNSPLHF
TGCAGTGCTAGAGATAGTAAGGCTACAGGGAACAATTCACCCCTCCACTTT
>TRBD2|TRBV18|TRBJ2-7|many
CASSPTGLAGVGEQYF
TGTGCCAGCTCACCCACGGGACTAGCGGGAGTTGGCGAGCAGTACTTC
>TRBD2|TRBV25-1|TRBJ2-1|many
CASSNPGFREGPQSYNEQFF
TGTGCCAGCAGTAATCCTGGCTTTCGGGAGGGACCGCAGTCGTACAATGAGCAGTTCTTC
>TRBD2|TRBV5-1|TRBJ2-1|many
CASSLTRTSRNEQFF
TGCGCCAGCAGCTTGACCCGGACTAGTCGCAATGAGCAGTTCTTC
>-|TRBV6-6|TRBJ2-3|few
CASSGWQPTDTQYF
TGTGCCAGCAGTGGGTGGCAGCCCACAGATACGCAGTATTTT
>-|TRBV7-9|TRBJ2-5|-
CASSLEGTVMTQYF
TGTGCCAGCAGCTTAGAGGGCACGGTAATGACCCAGTACTTC
>-|TRBV10-3|TRBJ2-7|few
CASSERTGYEQYF
TGTGCCAGCAGTGAGAGGACCGGGTACGAGCAGTACTTC